This T cell receptor (beta chain) was retrieved from a study of blood T cell repertoires in COVID-19. Study-wide background: The study drew acute and convalescent COVID-19 samples from the United States, Italy and Spain. PBMCs, B-cell-depleted T cells, or T cells provided the cDNA or gDNA that made up the material.

In germline, CDR1 is SGHVS, CDR2 FQNEAQ. CDR3 length equals 16 residues. V trimming: 3 bases; J trimming: 5 bases; junction bases outside the gene matches: 7. Sequenced by immunoSEQ multiplex PCR; TCRdb stores in-frame clones only, minus some. This sample has approximately 280,000 clones; 86% occur once, and the top ten carry 2.6%. This rearrangement joins TRBV7-8 to TRBJ1-6, with 7 bases identical to TRBD1. The clonotype comes from a woman between 18 and 29 years old who had recovered from COVID-19. Sequenced sample: PBMCs or T cells enriched from blood (not recorded which). The CDR3 coding sequence is TGTGCCAGCAGCTTCGCCGGGACAGTAAATAATTCACCCCTCCACTTT. This sequence encodes CASSFAGTVNNSPLHF.